The 15 T cell receptor beta chains presented below share a single source sample, sequenced in a study of cytomegalovirus exposure and HLA in healthy donors. Primers: 60 Vbeta forward and 13 Jbeta reverse. Libraries were prepared by immunoSEQ multiplex PCR; TCRdb keeps only in-frame clonotypes and omits some of them. The sample includes approximately 110,000 clones, around 80% seen only once; the top ten take 2.5% to 3.5%. Material for sequencing was PBMCs. The receptors come from a woman between 40 and 50 years old in good health and CMV-seronegative.

The chain's CDR3 is CASSRQGEEQFF. The CDR3 nucleotides read TGCGCCAGCAGCAGACAGGGCGAGGAGCAGTTCTTC. The chain couples TRBV5-1 to TRBJ2-1, with TRBD1 matching over 7 bases. J lost 10 bases, V lost 4 bases, and 5 bases had no gene match. Germline values: CDR1 SGHRS, CDR2 YFSETQ. The CDR3 length is 12 residues.

This clone was seen a handful of times. This rearrangement joins TRBV28 to TRBJ2-3, with 10 bases aligning to TRBD2. Germline CDR1 and CDR2: MDHEN and SYDVKM. The V gene end was trimmed by 2 bases and the J gene end by 3 bases; junction bases not matched to a gene: 11. CDR3 size: 18 residues. In nucleotides, the CDR3 is TGTGCCAGCAGTTTAGGGGAGCGGGGGGGCCTCGGGACAGATACGCAGTATTTT. This gives the protein CASSLGERGGLGTDTQYF.

The chain combines TRBV14 with TRBJ1-6; D unclear. The CDR3 covers 14 residues. Trimming left V 9 bases short and J 3 bases short, with 12 bases between. Germline loops: CDR1 SGHDN, CDR2 FVKESK. CDR3: CASQLGLYNSPLHF. CDR3 nucleotides: TGTGCCAGTCAGCTGGGCCTCTATAATTCACCCCTCCACTTT. Based on the CDR3 plus reference TRBV14 and TRBJ1-6, the full variable domain is EAGVTQFPSHSVIEKGQTVTLRCDPISGHDNLYWYRRVMGKEIKFLLHFVKESKQDESGMPNNRFLAERTGGTYSTLKVQPAELEDSGVYFCASQLGLYNSPLHFGNGTRLTVT.

The V call is TRBV7-2, the J call TRBJ2-7; 10 nucleotides line up with TRBD2. V lost 3 bases and J lost 2; bases outside the gene matches: 4. The CDR3 length is 15 residues. From germline, CDR1 is SGHTA and CDR2 FQGNSA. This CDR3 is CASSFNSGGPYEQYF. CDR3 in DNA: TGTGCCAGCAGCTTTAATAGCGGGGGGCCCTACGAGCAGTACTTC. Using reference TRBV7-2 and TRBJ2-7 for the parts outside the CDR3, the full variable domain is GAGVSQSPSNKVTEKGKDVELRCDPISGHTALYWYRQSLGQGLEFLIYFQGNSAPDKSGLPSDRFSAERTGGSVSTLTIQRTQQEDSAVYLCASSFNSGGPYEQYFGPGTRLTVT.

The chain has TRBV6-6 and TRBJ1-2; TRBD1 matches at 7 bases. The trim removed 6 bases at V and 4 bases at J, leaving 5 bases unmatched. Germline V lookup: CDR1 MNHNY, CDR2 SVGAGI (reference sequence). CDR3 size: 13 residues. The chain's CDR3 is CASRTTGAYGYTF. In DNA form, the CDR3 reads TGTGCCAGCAGAACAACAGGGGCCTATGGCTACACCTTC.

This clone was counted only a few times. The V gene is TRBV6-5, the J gene TRBJ2-1; D is perhaps TRBD1 (6 bases). Trimming took 0 bases from V and 9 from J, leaving 15 bases between them. CDR1 MNHEY and CDR2 SVGAGI come from the germline V gene. This CDR3 is 15 amino acids long. CDR3 sequence: CASSYSRGIGSEQFF. In nucleotides, the CDR3 is TGTGCCAGCAGTTACTCGAGGGGGATAGGGAGTGAGCAGTTCTTC.

The chain combines TRBV6-6 with TRBJ2-3; D may be TRBD2 (6 bases). CDR1 and CDR2 (germline): MNHNY, SVGAGI (reference sequence). The CDR3 totals 14 residues. The germline V and J ends were trimmed by 4 bases and 2 bases, with 10 bases remaining between them. CDR3 bases: TGTGCCAGCAGTTCGACTAGATCCACAGATACGCAGTATTTT. The encoded protein is CASSSTRSTDTQYF.

This sequence joins TRBV18 and TRBJ1-5; TRBD1 matches at 10 bases. V trimming: 3 bases; J trimming: 7 bases; junction bases outside the gene matches: 9. There are 16 residues in the CDR3. Germline V gives CDR1 KGHSH, CDR2 LQKENI. CDR3 residues: CASSPYRDRGRQPQHF. CDR3 in DNA: TGTGCCAGCTCACCGTACCGGGACAGGGGACGGCAGCCCCAGCATTTT.

The chain links TRBV7-2 to TRBJ2-1, with D unclear. V was pared by 3 bases and J by 6 bases, with 24 bases between. The length of the CDR3 is 18 residues. CDR1 and CDR2 from the germline V gene are SGHTA and FQGNSA. The CDR3, as DNA: TGTGCCAGCAGCTTGCTTCGGAGCCCCCATCGTGTTGGCAATGAGCAGTTCTTC. It codes for CASSLLRSPHRVGNEQFF.

This clone was seen a single time. The chain carries TRBV5-4 and TRBJ2-1, with a possible D match to TRBD1 (5 bases). V was clipped by 2 bases and J by 5 bases, with 8 bases between them. Looked up from germline, CDR1 is SGHNT and CDR2 is YYREEE (reference sequence). The CDR3 has 13 amino acids. In DNA, the CDR3 is TGTGCCAGCAGCTTTCAGGGAAACAATGAGCAGTTCTTC. This gives the protein CASSFQGNNEQFF. Looking up the rest from reference TRBV5-4 and TRBJ2-1 gives the full variable domain: ETGVTQSPTHLIKTRGQQVTLRCSSQSGHNTVSWYQQALGQGPQFIFQYYREEENGRGNFPPRFSGLQFPNYSSELNVNALELDDSALYLCASSFQGNNEQFFGPGTRLTVL.

This chain links TRBV5-8 with TRBJ1-2; D is possibly TRBD1 (6 bases). CDR1 and CDR2 (germline): SGHTS, YDEGEE. The CDR3 has 14 amino acids. V lost 0 bases and J lost 8, with 14 bases in between. The CDR3 DNA reads as TGTGCCAGCAGCTTGGACAGGGCGGGAGGGGGCTACACCTTC. Its protein product is CASSLDRAGGGYTF.

This clone was counted only a few times. The chain recombines TRBV7-2 with TRBJ2-1; D call uncertain. Trimming removed 1 base from V and 9 bases from J, with 7 bases in between. The germline V gene has CDR1 SGHTA and CDR2 FQGNSA. The CDR3 has 12 amino acids. CDR3 region: CASSLDFGEQFF. CDR3 DNA sequence: TGTGCCAGCAGCTTAGACTTCGGTGAGCAGTTCTTC.

The chain employs TRBV2 and TRBJ2-1; 10 bases agree with TRBD2. The V gene end was trimmed by 8 bases and the J gene end by 8 bases; junction bases not matched to a gene: 6. CDR1 and CDR2 (germline): SNHLY, FYNNEI. The CDR3 is made up of 13 amino acids. CDR3 protein: CASASGRAYEQFF. In DNA form, the CDR3 reads TGTGCCAGCGCCAGCGGGAGGGCCTATGAGCAGTTCTTC.

This chain connects TRBV7-2 to TRBJ1-5; D might be TRBD1 (6 bases). The CDR3 length is 15 residues. Germline V gene sequence: CDR1 SGHTA, CDR2 FQGNSA. Trimming left V 5 bases short and J 5 bases short, with 16 bases between. This CDR3 is CASSPPGGQYQPQHF. The CDR3 DNA reads as TGTGCCAGCAGCCCCCCGGGGGGCCAATATCAGCCCCAGCATTTT.

J is TRBJ1-1 and V is TRBV7-2, with TRBD1 as a possible D gene (5 bases). Germline CDR1 and CDR2: SGHTA and FQGNSA. V lost 6 bases, J lost 3 bases, and 8 bases lay in between. The CDR3 has 12 amino acids. The CDR3 DNA reads as TGTGCCAGCAGTAAGGGGCACACTGAAGCTTTCTTT. Translation: CASSKGHTEAFF.